Following are 3 T cell receptor beta chains from one sample sequenced in a study of T cell responses to AZD1222 COVID-19 vaccine. Measured with immunoSEQ multiplex PCR; TCRdb has only the in-frame clones, and not every one. This sample yields roughly 150,000 clones, of which about 90% are seen a single time; 5% belongs to the top ten. Source: peripheral blood, taken on day 0 of AZD1222 vaccination. The source is an adult in good health.

V is TRBV6-5 and J is TRBJ2-2; TRBD2 matches 7 bases. V was pared by 3 bases and J by 5 bases, with 9 bases of the junction left unmatched. Germline lookup yields CDR1 MNHEY and CDR2 SVGAGI. The CDR3 totals 16 residues. CDR3 coding DNA: TGTGCCAGCAGTTATTCCAAGGGGCGGGGGACCGGGGAGCTGTTTTTT. Its translation is CASSYSKGRGTGELFF.

The chain is built from TRBV28 and TRBJ2-4; D gene ambiguous. From germline, CDR1 is MDHEN and CDR2 SYDVKM. The V end was cut by 2 bases, the J end by 10 bases, with 9 bases between. The CDR3 sequence is 12 residues long. The CDR3 here is CASSLPHQIQYF. The CDR3 DNA is TGTGCCAGCAGTTTACCCCACCAAATTCAGTACTTC.

The chain uses TRBV6-5 and TRBJ2-1; 8 bases fit TRBD2. After removal of 4 bases from V and 5 bases from J, the junction contained 10 bases not matched to a gene. The CDR3 has 16 residues. Germline loops: CDR1 MNHEY, CDR2 SVGAGI. DNA of the CDR3: TGTGCCAGCAGTTCCTCAGGGACTAGTCTTAACAATGAGCAGTTCTTC. This gives the protein CASSSSGTSLNNEQFF.